The rows below give T cell receptor beta chains drawn from one sample of a study of T cells expressing NK-cell markers. TCRdb re-called the 5' RACE reads; every CDR3 protein appears as one record, without DNA. In total, the table holds about 300,000 distinct CDR3 sequences. Material for sequencing was blood T cells: a sorted CD56 or NKG2C T cell subset, CD4+ or CD8+ T cells, or bulk PBMC T cells (not recorded which). The receptors stem from a woman aged 18 to 69 in good health. Both conserved end residues are part of each CDR3. Each record gives: V gene, J gene, CDR3 protein.

TRBV20-1	TRBJ2-5	CSAVGIPSFYETQYF
TRBV7-9	TRBJ1-6	CASSASGSGNSPLHF
TRBV28	TRBJ2-1	CASSLRGLADRYNEQFF
TRBV25-1	TRBJ2-7	CASSESLGGTGGYEQYF
TRBV12-3/TRBV12-4	TRBJ2-3	CASLEPGGMTDTQYF
TRBV19	TRBJ2-4	CASTRGTGATGIQYF
TRBV11-2	TRBJ2-2	CASSPHAKGLGELFF
TRBV6-2/TRBV6-3	TRBJ2-5	CAIQQGPETQYF
TRBV20-1	TRBJ2-1	CSAGGWRGGNEQFF
TRBV20-1	TRBJ2-7	CSASLGGGPSYEQYF
TRBV7-6	TRBJ2-1	CASSFVETEEQFF
TRBV20-1	TRBJ2-1	CSAPLGRNEQFF
TRBV5-6	TRBJ2-7	CASSLISRYEQYF
TRBV20-1	TRBJ2-3	CSAKAFRPDTQYF
TRBV7-3	TRBJ2-1	CASSLMLAGGNEQFF
TRBV20-1	TRBJ1-5	CSAAGDQPQHF
TRBV7-8	TRBJ1-2	CASSYYPERGYTF
TRBV6-5	TRBJ2-7	CASSYRGGTYEQYF
TRBV7-9	TRBJ1-1	CASSQVGGEAFF
TRBV7-2	TRBJ1-5	CASSHDRGGGNQPQHF
TRBV12-3/TRBV12-4	TRBJ1-2	CASSFQLYGYTF
TRBV7-2	TRBJ2-1	CASSRLTNEQFF
TRBV6-5	TRBJ1-3	CASSYSSGPGDTIYF
TRBV7-2	TRBJ2-3	CASSLWVAGADTQYF
TRBV19	TRBJ2-3	CASSPDRGPRDTQYF
TRBV11-2	TRBJ2-1	CASSLGLVSGSAEQFF
TRBV12-3/TRBV12-4	TRBJ2-2	CASFGTDYTGELFF
TRBV5-5	TRBJ1-5	CASSAGPKSNQPQHF
TRBV5-1	TRBJ2-7	CASTPTSGTFYEQYF
TRBV6-2/TRBV6-3	TRBJ2-1	CASSSGGSSYNEQFF
TRBV28	TRBJ1-3	CASSLQGVPTRSGNTIYF
TRBV29-1	TRBJ2-3	CSVEGGRGADTQYF
TRBV7-9	TRBJ2-1	CASSFRTSGSIEQFF
TRBV14	TRBJ2-6	CASSPRQGSAGANVLTF
TRBV10-3	TRBJ1-2	CAISFGKGDYGYTF
TRBV29-1	TRBJ2-7	CSAGEGGYEQYF
TRBV6-2/TRBV6-3	TRBJ2-5	CASSRLQETQYF
TRBV20-1	TRBJ1-2	CSAMTGGIDGYTF
TRBV5-5	TRBJ2-4	CASSSAPGEVAKNIQYF
TRBV6-1	TRBJ1-1	CASSSWGDPEAFF
TRBV6-2/TRBV6-3	TRBJ2-1	CASSSQQGLAGANEQFF
TRBV5-1	TRBJ2-7	CASSLSLRGPRSYEQYF
TRBV20-1	TRBJ2-5	CSAEGPPGETQYF
TRBV7-9	TRBJ2-5	CASSLLTGRAETQYF
TRBV12-3/TRBV12-4	TRBJ2-7	CASSRTGEGEQYF
TRBV14	TRBJ2-1	CASSQDAPGGRDEQFF
TRBV4-3	TRBJ2-3	CASSQDSRTSTDTQYF
TRBV27	TRBJ2-1	CASSLLSPGLRRPEQFF
TRBV5-5	TRBJ1-1	CASSLAATGYTEAFF
TRBV7-3	TRBJ2-3	CASSPSTRGTDTQYF
TRBV5-4	TRBJ2-5	CASSLKGVETQYF
TRBV20-1	TRBJ1-2	CSARDRAGQGWMGGYTF
TRBV12-3/TRBV12-4	TRBJ2-3	CASSLGTGVGSDTQYF
TRBV7-2	TRBJ2-1	CASSLGPDRANEQFF
TRBV4-1	TRBJ2-5	CASSRTPGQGDRETQYF
TRBV27	TRBJ2-1	CASSTTSGRPSYNEQFF